These 6 T cell receptor beta chains came from one sample sequenced in a study of OX40 agonist ivuxolimab in advanced cancers. TCRdb's copy holds only in-frame clones and misses some; the assay was immunoSEQ multiplex PCR. The sample has 58,000 or so clones, about 80% seen once; the top ten hold approximately 4.5%. The sequencing here drew on CD4+ or CD8+ T cells sorted from blood, taken in a trial of the OX40 agonist ivuxolimab. The receptors come from an adult with an advanced solid tumor such as melanoma, head and neck, liver or kidney cancer.

This chain connects TRBV14 to TRBJ2-1; a weak D match, TRBD2 (5 bases). Trimming cost V 4 bases and J 8 bases, with 15 bases left between them. The CDR3 is 14 residues long. Germline V gene data show CDR1 as SGHDN and CDR2 as FVKESK. CDR3 nucleotide sequence: TGTGCCAGCAGCCCCCGTCCGGGCGGGTATGAGCAGTTCTTC. Protein sequence: CASSPRPGGYEQFF.

This clone was seen more than once but under ten times. This sequence joins TRBV7-9 and TRBJ1-6; D is possibly TRBD1 (5 bases). This CDR3 is 17 amino acids long. V was pared by 5 bases and J by 3 bases, with 17 bases between. Germline V gives CDR1 SEHNR, CDR2 FQNEAQ (reference sequence). CDR3 in DNA: TGTGCCAGCAGCGACGCCCTCTGGGGCTTCTATAATTCACCCCTCCACTTT. Translating it yields CASSDALWGFYNSPLHF.

The rearrangement uses TRBV10-3 and TRBJ2-7; D remains ambiguous. Trimming stripped 9 bases from V and 4 bases from J, with 16 bases between. CDR1 ENHRY and CDR2 SYGVKD come from the germline V gene. The CDR3 is 13 residues long. CDR3 protein: CAIIVPSHYEQYF. DNA of the CDR3: TGTGCCATAATCGTCCCCAGCCATTACGAGCAGTACTTC.

This clone has a handful of counts. The chain employs TRBV18 and TRBJ1-5; D is ambiguous. The length of the CDR3 is 12 residues. Germline CDR1 KGHSH, CDR2 LQKENI. V shed 4 bases and J shed 3 bases, with 4 bases lying between them. The CDR3 loop reads CASSLSNQPQHF. CDR3 bases: TGTGCCAGCTCACTCTCCAATCAGCCCCAGCATTTT. Drawing the rest from reference TRBV18 and TRBJ1-5, the complete variable domain is NAGVMQNPRHLVRRRGQEARLRCSPMKGHSHVYWYRQLPEEGLKFMVYLQKENIIDESGMPKERFSAEFPKEGPSILRIQQVVRGDSAAYFCASSLSNQPQHFGDGTRLSIL.

The chain recombines TRBV7-9 with TRBJ1-1, with 10 nucleotides matching TRBD1. Losses at the gene ends were 5 bases for V and 4 bases for J; bases not matched to a gene: 13. Germline V gene lookup returns CDR1 SEHNR and CDR2 FQNEAQ (reference sequence). This CDR3 has 17 residues. The CDR3 reads CASSPTSDRGRGTEAFF. The CDR3 DNA reads TGTGCCAGCAGCCCTACGAGCGACAGGGGGCGAGGCACTGAAGCTTTCTTT.

The chain combines TRBV7-9 with TRBJ2-3; 11 bases match TRBD2. The V gene's germline CDR1 is SEHNR and CDR2 FQNEAQ (reference sequence). The length of the CDR3 is 16 residues. Germline trimming cut 5 bases from V and 3 bases from J; bases unmatched to any gene: 7. The CDR3 sequence is CASSETSGARTDTQYF. In DNA, the CDR3 is TGTGCCAGCAGCGAGACTAGCGGGGCTAGGACAGATACGCAGTATTTT.